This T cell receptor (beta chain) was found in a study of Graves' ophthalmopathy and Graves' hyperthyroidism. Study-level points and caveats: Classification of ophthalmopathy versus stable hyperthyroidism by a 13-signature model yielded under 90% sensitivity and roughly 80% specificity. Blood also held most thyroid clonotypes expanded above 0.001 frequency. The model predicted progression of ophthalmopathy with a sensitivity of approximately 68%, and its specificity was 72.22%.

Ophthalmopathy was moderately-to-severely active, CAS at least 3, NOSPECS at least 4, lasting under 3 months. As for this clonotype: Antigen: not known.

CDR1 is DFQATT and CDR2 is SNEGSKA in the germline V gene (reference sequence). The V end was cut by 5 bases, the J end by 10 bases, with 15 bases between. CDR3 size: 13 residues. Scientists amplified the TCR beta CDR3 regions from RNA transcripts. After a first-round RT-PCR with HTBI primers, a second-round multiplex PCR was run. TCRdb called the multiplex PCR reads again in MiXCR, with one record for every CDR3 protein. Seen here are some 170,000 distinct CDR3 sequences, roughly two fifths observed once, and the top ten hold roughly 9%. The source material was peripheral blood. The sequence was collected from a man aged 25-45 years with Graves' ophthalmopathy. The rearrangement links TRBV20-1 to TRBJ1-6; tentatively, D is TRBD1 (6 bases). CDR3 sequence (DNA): TGCAGTGCTCGGAACAGGGAGGACTCACCCCTCCACTTT. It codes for CSARNREDSPLHF.